What follows are 12 T cell receptor beta chains derived from one specimen sequenced in a study of blood T cell repertoires in COVID-19. Sequenced by immunoSEQ multiplex PCR; TCRdb stores in-frame clones only, minus some. The sample contains a few hundred thousand clones, roughly 80% of which appear only once. Specimen: peripheral blood. These receptors were collected from a woman between 18 and 29 years old with acute or convalescent COVID-19.

The chain combines TRBV2 with TRBJ1-1; TRBD1 matches 7 bases. Germline lookup yields CDR1 SNHLY and CDR2 FYNNEI. This CDR3 contains 13 residues. With V trimmed by 5 bases and J by 7 bases, 7 bases remained unmatched. In DNA form, the CDR3 reads TGTGCCAGCAGTAAAACAGGGGTGAGTGAAGCTTTCTTT. It codes for CASSKTGVSEAFF.

This chain joins TRBV18 and TRBJ1-1; TRBD1 might be the D (5 bases). This CDR3 has 17 residues. V was cut by 2 bases and J by 1 base, with 17 bases left in between. Per germline, CDR1 KGHSH and CDR2 LQKENI. CDR3 sequence: CASSPGGLHGGNTEAFF. The CDR3 DNA is TGTGCCAGCTCACCAGGGGGATTACACGGGGGGAACACTGAAGCTTTCTTT.

The rearrangement joins TRBV6-2 or TRBV6-3 to TRBJ1-2; D ambiguous. V lost 4 bases and J 7 bases, leaving 4 bases between the germline ends. Germline V lookup: CDR1 MNHEY, CDR2 SVGEGT. CDR3 length equals 10 residues. The CDR3 is CASSSVGYTF. DNA of the CDR3: TGTGCCAGCAGTTCGGTTGGCTACACCTTC.

The chain is built from TRBV10-3 and TRBJ2-7; TRBD2 is a possible D gene (6 bases). This CDR3 region has 13 residues. The germline CDR1 and CDR2 sequences are ENHRY and SYGVKD. V was clipped by 6 bases and J by 3 bases, with 12 bases between them. CDR3 sequence reads: CAISPGDNYEQYF. The DNA of the CDR3 is TGTGCCATCAGCCCGGGAGACAACTACGAGCAGTACTTC.

With respect to this clone: A much more abundant neighbour one base away suggests this may be a read error. This chain connects TRBV3-1 (or the pseudogene TRBV3-2) to TRBJ2-5, with D tentatively TRBD2 (6 bases). Trimming stripped 5 bases from V and 6 bases from J, with 19 bases between. CDR1 LGHDT and CDR2 YNNKEL come from the germline V gene (reference sequence). This CDR3 contains 15 residues. The CDR3 DNA is TGTGCCAGCAGCTCCCCGTGGAGTAGCGGCCAGACCCAGTACTTC. Its translation is CASSSPWSSGQTQYF.

The chain joins TRBV7-8 to TRBJ1-5; tentative D call: TRBD1 (5 bases). The V gene lost 3 bases and the J gene lost 1 base, with 19 bases spanning the gap. The CDR3 is made up of 18 amino acids. Germline CDR1 is SGHVS and CDR2 is FQNEAQ. CDR3 sequence reads: CASSLNRGPVRSNQPQHF. In nucleotides, the CDR3 is TGTGCCAGCAGCTTGAATAGGGGCCCTGTTAGGAGCAATCAGCCCCAGCATTTT.

This clone has just a few counts. The genes are TRBV29-1 and TRBJ1-2; 10 bases fit TRBD1. V gave up 7 bases and J gave up 4 bases; unmatched junction bases: 6. The CDR3 length is 13 residues. Looked up from germline, CDR1 is SQVTM and CDR2 is ANQGSEA. Here the CDR3 reads CSGGTGDFYGYTF. The CDR3 nucleotides are TGCAGCGGGGGGACAGGGGATTTCTATGGCTACACCTTC.

Details on this clone: This specimen includes other DNA sequences encoding the same CDR3. This chain joins TRBV6-2 or TRBV6-3 and TRBJ2-1, with no clear D. The V gene lost 2 bases and the J gene lost 9 bases, with 5 bases spanning the gap. Germline V CDR1 and CDR2: MNHEY, SVGEGT. The CDR3 length is 11 residues. In nucleotides, the CDR3 is TGTGCCAGCAGTTACACGGGTGAGCAGTTCTTC. As protein: CASSYTGEQFF.

The chain couples TRBV28 to TRBJ2-5; unclear D gene. CDR1 and CDR2 from the germline V gene are MDHEN and SYDVKM. The CDR3 has 13 residues. The V end was cut by 7 bases, the J end by 1 base, with 10 bases between. The CDR3 nucleotides read TGTGCCAGCATGGAGCGCTTCCAAGAGACCCAGTACTTC. Amino acids: CASMERFQETQYF.

The chain couples TRBV6-6 to TRBJ2-2; perhaps TRBD1 as D (6 bases). Germline V CDR1 and CDR2: MNHNY, SVGAGI (reference sequence). The CDR3 extends over 14 amino acids. V was trimmed by 3 bases and J by 5 bases, leaving 10 bases between them. The CDR3 region has the DNA TGTGCCAGCAGTTATTACAGGGTGACCGGGGAGCTGTTTTTT. It translates to CASSYYRVTGELFF.

This clone showed up just a few times. V is TRBV28 and J is TRBJ1-2; no clear D. Trimming removed 8 bases from V and 4 bases from J, with 14 bases in between. The CDR3 length is 13 residues. Looked up from germline, CDR1 is MDHEN and CDR2 is SYDVKM. CDR3 sequence: CASGKRTAYGYTF. The CDR3, as DNA: TGTGCCAGCGGTAAGCGGACGGCCTATGGCTACACCTTC.

This clone was counted a few times. The chain links TRBV6-5 to TRBJ1-5, with 7 bases fitting TRBD1. V trimming: 5 bases; J trimming: 0 bases; junction bases outside the gene matches: 4. CDR3 length: 15 residues. Germline loops: CDR1 MNHEY, CDR2 SVGAGI. CDR3 region: CASSPHRGSNQPQHF. CDR3 bases: TGTGCCAGCAGTCCGCACAGGGGTAGCAATCAGCCCCAGCATTTT.